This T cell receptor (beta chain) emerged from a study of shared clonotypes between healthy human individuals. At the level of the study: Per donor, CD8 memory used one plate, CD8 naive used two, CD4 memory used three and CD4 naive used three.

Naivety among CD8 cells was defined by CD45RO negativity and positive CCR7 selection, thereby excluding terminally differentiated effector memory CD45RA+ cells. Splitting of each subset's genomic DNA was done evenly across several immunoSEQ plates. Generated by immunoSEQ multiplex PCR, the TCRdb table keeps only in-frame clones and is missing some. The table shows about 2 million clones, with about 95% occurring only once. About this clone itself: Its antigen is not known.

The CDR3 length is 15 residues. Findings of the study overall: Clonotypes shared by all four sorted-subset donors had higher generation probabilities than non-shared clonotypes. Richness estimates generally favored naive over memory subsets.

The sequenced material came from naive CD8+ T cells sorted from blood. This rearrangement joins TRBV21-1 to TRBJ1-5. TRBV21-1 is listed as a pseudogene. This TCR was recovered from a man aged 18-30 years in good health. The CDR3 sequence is CASSNGVPLNQPQHF. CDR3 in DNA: TGTGCCAGCAGCAACGGAGTACCCCTCAATCAGCCCCAGCATTTT.